A single TCR beta chain is shown here with its context. The data derive from a study of human T cells and chemical hapten exposure. Study details: Patients had diphenylcyclopropenone applied to the scalp weekly throughout the roughly 24-week study.

Each CDR3 protein gets one entry after TCRdb re-called the RACE reads with MiXCR. Among nearly 350,000 distinct CDR3 sequences, 5.5% to 8% were seen once, and the ten largest hold roughly 8%. The time point was: patch test 1, 2 weeks after DPC sensitization. Treatment in this sample: therapeutic diphenylcyclopropenone sensitization with weekly scalp DPC. Between the trimmed V and J ends, which lost 2 bases and 7 bases, there was a span of 15 bases. Germline V CDR1 and CDR2: SGHTA, FQGNSA. The CDR3 length is 14 residues. The sequence was obtained from a woman younger than 35 with alopecia areata. Some clones in this sample may be carry-over from other donors' samples. This specimen was whole blood, taken in connection with sensitization to the hapten diphenylcyclopropenone (DPC). This chain links TRBV7-2 with TRBJ2-7, with no clear D. The CDR3 DNA is TGTGCCAGCAGCTTACACCCTGACGTGGGGGAGCAGTACTTC. The encoded protein is CASSLHPDVGEQYF. Drawing the rest from reference TRBV7-2 and TRBJ2-7, the complete variable domain is GAGVSQSPSNKVTEKGKDVELRCDPISGHTALYWYRQSLGQGLEFLIYFQGNSAPDKSGLPSDRFSAERTGGSVSTLTIQRTQQEDSAVYLCASSLHPDVGEQYFGPGTRLTVT.